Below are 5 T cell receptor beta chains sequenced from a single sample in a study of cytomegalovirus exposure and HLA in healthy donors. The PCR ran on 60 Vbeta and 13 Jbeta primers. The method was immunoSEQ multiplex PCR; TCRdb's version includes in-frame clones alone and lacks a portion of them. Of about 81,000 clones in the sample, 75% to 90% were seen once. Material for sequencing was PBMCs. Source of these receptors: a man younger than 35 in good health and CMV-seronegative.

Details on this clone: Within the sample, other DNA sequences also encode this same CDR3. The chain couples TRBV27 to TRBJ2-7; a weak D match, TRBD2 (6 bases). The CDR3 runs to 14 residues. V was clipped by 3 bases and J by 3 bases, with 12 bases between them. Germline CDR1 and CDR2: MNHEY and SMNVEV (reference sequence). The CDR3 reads CASSFRTGGYEQYF. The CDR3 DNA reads TGTGCCAGCAGTTTTAGAACCGGGGGCTACGAGCAGTACTTC.

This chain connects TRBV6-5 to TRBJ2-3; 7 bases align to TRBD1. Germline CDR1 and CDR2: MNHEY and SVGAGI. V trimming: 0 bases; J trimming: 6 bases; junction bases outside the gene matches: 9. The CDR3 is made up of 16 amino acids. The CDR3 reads CASSYSRDRVMDTQYF. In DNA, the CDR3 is TGTGCCAGCAGTTACTCCCGGGACAGAGTCATGGATACGCAGTATTTT.

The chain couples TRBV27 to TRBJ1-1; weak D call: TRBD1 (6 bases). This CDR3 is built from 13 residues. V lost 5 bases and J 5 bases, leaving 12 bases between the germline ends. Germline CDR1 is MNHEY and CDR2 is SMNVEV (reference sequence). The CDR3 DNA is TGTGCCAGCAGTGCGAACAGGGTTACTGAAGCTTTCTTT. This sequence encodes CASSANRVTEAFF.

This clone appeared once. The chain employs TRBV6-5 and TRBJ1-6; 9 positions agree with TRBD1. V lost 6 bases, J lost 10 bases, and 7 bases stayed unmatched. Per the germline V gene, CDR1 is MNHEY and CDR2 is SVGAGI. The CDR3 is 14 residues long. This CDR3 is CASSPGTGWSPLHF. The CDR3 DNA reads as TGTGCCAGCAGCCCCGGGACAGGGTGGTCACCCCTCCACTTT.

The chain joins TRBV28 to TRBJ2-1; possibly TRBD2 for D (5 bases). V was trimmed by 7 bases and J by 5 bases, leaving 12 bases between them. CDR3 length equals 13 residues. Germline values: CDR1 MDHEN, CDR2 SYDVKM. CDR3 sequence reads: CASTLGRDNEQFF. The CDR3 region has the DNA TGTGCCAGCACCCTCGGGCGGGACAATGAGCAGTTCTTC.